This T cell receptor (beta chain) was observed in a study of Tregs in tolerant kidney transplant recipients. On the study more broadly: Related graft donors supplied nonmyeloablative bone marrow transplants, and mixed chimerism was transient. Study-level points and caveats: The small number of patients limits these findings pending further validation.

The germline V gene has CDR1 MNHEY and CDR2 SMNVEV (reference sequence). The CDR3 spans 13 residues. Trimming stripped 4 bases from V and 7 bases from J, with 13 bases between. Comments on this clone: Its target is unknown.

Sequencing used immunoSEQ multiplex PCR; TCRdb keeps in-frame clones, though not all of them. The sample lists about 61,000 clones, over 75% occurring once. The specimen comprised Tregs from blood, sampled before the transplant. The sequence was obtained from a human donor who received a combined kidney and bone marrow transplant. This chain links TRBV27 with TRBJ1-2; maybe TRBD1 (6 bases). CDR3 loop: CASSSPGVAGYTF. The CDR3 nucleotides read TGTGCCAGCAGTTCCCCAGGGGTAGCTGGCTACACCTTC.